This TCR beta chain was sequenced for a study of T cells in localized non-small cell lung cancer. Trimming took off 0 bases at V and 0 bases at J, with 13 bases between the two ends. CDR3 length equals 17 residues. The germline V gene has CDR1 SGHTS and CDR2 YDEGEE. Assay: immunoSEQ multiplex PCR; the TCRdb copy retains only in-frame clones and omits some. The sample carries tens of thousands of clones, about 83% recorded once. General study results and limits: Heterogeneity cannot be ruled out, as sequencing used one tumor region only. Across samples, adjacent lung featured a median around 57 of the top 100 tumor clones.

Concerning this clone: The antigen remains unidentified.

The sequencing here drew on peripheral blood, taken before any cancer treatment. The chain combines TRBV5-8 with TRBJ1-5; no firm D call. This clonotype was sampled from a woman aged 40-70 years with stage I lung adenocarcinoma. The CDR3 DNA reads as TGTGCCAGCAGCTTGGTGCGGATTAGCTATAGCAATCAGCCCCAGCATTTT. This gives the protein CASSLVRISYSNQPQHF.